This T cell receptor beta chain stems from a study of T-cell reconstitution after alpha-beta-depleted transplantation in children. Construction of the TCRbeta library involved unique molecular identifiers. TCRdb re-analysed the PCR reads in MiXCR, keeping a single row per CDR3 protein. Of fewer than 550,000 distinct CDR3 sequences listed, about 10% are singletons. Germline V gene sequence: CDR1 MRHNA, CDR2 SNTAGT. Unmatched junction bases numbered 5, after V lost 4 bases and J lost 8 bases. CDR3 length equals 13 residues. Regarding this clonotype: Its antigen remains unknown.

Study conclusions and caveats: Fresh T-cell production supplied most of the T-cell counts and diversity seen one year after transplant. After transplant, high TCRbeta diversity at day 60 in some patients arose from surviving recipient T cells and thymic progenitors. As was reported, about two months after transplant, alpha-beta T cells came from several hundred expanded graft clones.

The rearrangement links TRBV6-4 to TRBJ2-3; 8 bases align to TRBD2. The sample consisted of PBMCs, mostly from graft donor cells, taken 180 days after TCRalphabeta/CD19-depleted stem cell transplant. The source is a female patient aged 2-10 years who had a stem cell transplant for aplastic anemia, so the T cells may come from the graft donor. The CDR3 reads CASSGSGTTTQYF. The CDR3 bases are TGTGCCAGCAGTGGTAGCGGGACGACTACGCAGTATTTT.